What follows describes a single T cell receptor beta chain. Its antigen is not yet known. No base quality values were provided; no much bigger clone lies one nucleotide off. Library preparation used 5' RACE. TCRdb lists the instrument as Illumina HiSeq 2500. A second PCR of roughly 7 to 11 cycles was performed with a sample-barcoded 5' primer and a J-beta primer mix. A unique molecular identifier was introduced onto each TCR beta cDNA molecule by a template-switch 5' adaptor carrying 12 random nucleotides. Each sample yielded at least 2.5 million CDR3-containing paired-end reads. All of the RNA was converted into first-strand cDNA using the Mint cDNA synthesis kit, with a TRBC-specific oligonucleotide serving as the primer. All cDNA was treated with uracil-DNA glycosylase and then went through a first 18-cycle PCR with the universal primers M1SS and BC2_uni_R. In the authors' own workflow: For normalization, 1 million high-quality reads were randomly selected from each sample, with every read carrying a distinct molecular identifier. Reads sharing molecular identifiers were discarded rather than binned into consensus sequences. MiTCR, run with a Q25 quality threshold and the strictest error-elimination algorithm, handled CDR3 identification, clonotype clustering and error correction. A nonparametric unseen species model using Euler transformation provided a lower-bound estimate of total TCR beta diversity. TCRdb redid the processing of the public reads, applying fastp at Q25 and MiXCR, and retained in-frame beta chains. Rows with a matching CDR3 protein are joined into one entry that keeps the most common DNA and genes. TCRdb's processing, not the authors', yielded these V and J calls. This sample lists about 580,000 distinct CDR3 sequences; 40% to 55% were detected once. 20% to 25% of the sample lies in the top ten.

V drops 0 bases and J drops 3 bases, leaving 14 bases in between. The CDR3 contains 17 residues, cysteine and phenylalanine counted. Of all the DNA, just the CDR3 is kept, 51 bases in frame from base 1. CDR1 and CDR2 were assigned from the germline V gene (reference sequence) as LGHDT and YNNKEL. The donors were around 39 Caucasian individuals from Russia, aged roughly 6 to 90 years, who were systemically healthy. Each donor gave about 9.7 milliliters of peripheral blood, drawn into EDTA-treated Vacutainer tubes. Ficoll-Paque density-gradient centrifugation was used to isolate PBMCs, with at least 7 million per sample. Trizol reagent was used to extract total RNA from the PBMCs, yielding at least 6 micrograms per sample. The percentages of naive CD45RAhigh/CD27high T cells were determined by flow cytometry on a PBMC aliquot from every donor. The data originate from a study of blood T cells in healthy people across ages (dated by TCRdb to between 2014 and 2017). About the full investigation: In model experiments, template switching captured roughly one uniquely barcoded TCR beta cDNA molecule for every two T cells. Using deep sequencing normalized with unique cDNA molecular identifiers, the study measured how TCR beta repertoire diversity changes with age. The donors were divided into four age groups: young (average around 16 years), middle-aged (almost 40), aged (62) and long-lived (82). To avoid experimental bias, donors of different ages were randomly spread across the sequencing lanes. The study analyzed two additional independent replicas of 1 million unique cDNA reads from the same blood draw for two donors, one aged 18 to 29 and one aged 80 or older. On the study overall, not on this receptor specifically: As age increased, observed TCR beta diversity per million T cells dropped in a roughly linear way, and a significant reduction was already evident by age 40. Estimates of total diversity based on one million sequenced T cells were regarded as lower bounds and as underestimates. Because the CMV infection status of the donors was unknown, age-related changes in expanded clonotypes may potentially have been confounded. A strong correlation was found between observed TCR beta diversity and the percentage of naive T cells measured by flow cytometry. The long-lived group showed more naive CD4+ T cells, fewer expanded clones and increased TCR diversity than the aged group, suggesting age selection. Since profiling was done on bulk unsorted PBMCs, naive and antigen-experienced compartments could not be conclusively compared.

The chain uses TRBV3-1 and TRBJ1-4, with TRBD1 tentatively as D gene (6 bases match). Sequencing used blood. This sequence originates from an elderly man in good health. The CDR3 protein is CASSQEMDSSSNEKLFF. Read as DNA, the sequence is TGTGCCAGCAGCCAAGAAATGGACAGTAGCTCTAATGAAAAACTGTTTTTT.